The 9 T cell receptor beta chains below were found in one sample sequenced in a study of blood T cells in healthy people across ages. PCR was performed a second time for about 7 to 11 cycles using a sample-barcoded 5' primer and a J-beta primer mix. TCRdb independently ran MiXCR on the 5' RACE reads; one entry per CDR3 protein. This sample has some 1.4 million distinct CDR3 sequences, with approximately 40% found just once. The material sequenced was blood. These receptors were collected from a woman aged 18 to 35 in good health.

This clonotype was seen ten or more times. This chain uses TRBV5-1 with TRBJ2-1; TRBD2 matches at 11 bases. With 5 bases clipped from V and 6 bases from J, the junction kept 1 base outside the gene matches. Germline-derived CDR1 and CDR2 are SGHRS and YFSETQ. This CDR3 is built from 13 residues. CDR3 region: CASRTSGTNEQFF. CDR3 DNA sequence: TGCGCCAGCAGGACTAGCGGGACCAATGAGCAGTTCTTC.

Remarks on this clonotype: A much bigger clone sits one base away, suggesting this may be a read error. The J gene is TRBJ2-3, the V gene TRBV4-1; 12 bases match TRBD1. The CDR3 is made up of 15 amino acids. J gave up 5 bases and V 11 bases, and 11 bases lay outside the gene matches. CDR1 MGHRA and CDR2 YSYEKL come from the germline V gene. The chain's CDR3 is CAGTAGQGAGDTQYF. The CDR3 region has the DNA TGCGCCGGCACGGCGGGACAGGGGGCCGGAGATACGCAGTATTTT.

The chain uses TRBV28 and TRBJ2-7; 9 bases map to TRBD1. The CDR3 runs 14 residues. V lost 1 base and J lost 4; bases outside the gene matches: 2. CDR1 is MDHEN, CDR2 SYDVKM, per germline. This CDR3 reads CASSLYRGQYEQYF. The CDR3 bases are TGTGCCAGCAGTTTATACAGGGGGCAGTACGAGCAGTACTTC.

In this sample, this clonotype turned up many times. The V gene is TRBV4-1, the J gene TRBJ2-1; 9 nucleotides line up with TRBD2. Germline values: CDR1 MGHRA, CDR2 YSYEKL. The ends lost 4 bases at V and 3 bases at J; junction bases unmatched: 7. CDR3 length: 16 residues. CDR3 sequence: CASSRSTSGLYNEQFF. The CDR3 DNA reads TGCGCCAGCAGCCGCTCGACTAGCGGACTCTACAATGAGCAGTTCTTC.

About this clonotype: This clone may be a read error of a much larger clone one base away. The V gene is TRBV14, the J gene TRBJ2-3, with D unresolved. The germline CDR1 and CDR2 sequences are SGHDN and FVKESK. CDR3 length equals 15 residues. The CDR3 sequence: CTSSQETLGADTQYF. The CDR3 DNA is TGTACCAGCAGCCAAGAGACCCTAGGCGCAGATACGCAGTATTTT.

This clonotype turned up a few times. V gene TRBV7-2 combines with J gene TRBJ1-5; the D gene is possibly TRBD1 (5 bases). The CDR3 contains 15 residues. Trimming pared 1 base from V and 4 bases from J, leaving 11 bases between. Germline-derived CDR1 and CDR2 are SGHTA and FQGNSA. This chain's CDR3 is CASSLEGTLNQPQHF. As DNA, the CDR3 is TGTGCCAGCAGCTTAGAGGGGACCCTAAATCAGCCCCAGCATTTT.

This clonotype was found once. The chain joins TRBV27 to TRBJ2-1; D uncertain. CDR1 and CDR2 (germline): MNHEY, SMNVEV (reference sequence). This CDR3 has 17 amino acids. The V end was cut by 0 bases, the J end by 5 bases, with 17 bases between. The CDR3 is CASSLSLRVGSHNEQFF. CDR3 nucleotide sequence: TGTGCCAGCAGTTTATCTCTTCGGGTCGGATCCCACAATGAGCAGTTCTTC.

This chain connects TRBV5-1 to TRBJ2-4; D might be TRBD1 (5 bases). The end of the DNA is better explained by TRBJ2-7, so the J call may be wrong. Germline V gene data show CDR1 as SGHRS and CDR2 as YFSETQ. The CDR3 consists of 16 residues. The CDR3 region has the DNA TGCGCCAGCAGCCGCGGAAGGTCCGACAGAGCCTGCGAGCAGTACTTC. Translated: CASSRGRSDRACEQYF.

The CDR3 nucleotides are TGCAGTGCTGCCCCGTCGACTAGCAGGGAGACCCAGTACTTC. It specifies CSAAPSTSRETQYF. This chain uses TRBV20-1 with TRBJ2-5; TRBD2 agrees at 7 bases. The length of the CDR3 is 14 residues. Germline-derived CDR1 and CDR2 are DFQATT and SNEGSKA (reference sequence). The V gene end was trimmed by 5 bases and the J gene end by 5 bases; junction bases not matched to a gene: 11.